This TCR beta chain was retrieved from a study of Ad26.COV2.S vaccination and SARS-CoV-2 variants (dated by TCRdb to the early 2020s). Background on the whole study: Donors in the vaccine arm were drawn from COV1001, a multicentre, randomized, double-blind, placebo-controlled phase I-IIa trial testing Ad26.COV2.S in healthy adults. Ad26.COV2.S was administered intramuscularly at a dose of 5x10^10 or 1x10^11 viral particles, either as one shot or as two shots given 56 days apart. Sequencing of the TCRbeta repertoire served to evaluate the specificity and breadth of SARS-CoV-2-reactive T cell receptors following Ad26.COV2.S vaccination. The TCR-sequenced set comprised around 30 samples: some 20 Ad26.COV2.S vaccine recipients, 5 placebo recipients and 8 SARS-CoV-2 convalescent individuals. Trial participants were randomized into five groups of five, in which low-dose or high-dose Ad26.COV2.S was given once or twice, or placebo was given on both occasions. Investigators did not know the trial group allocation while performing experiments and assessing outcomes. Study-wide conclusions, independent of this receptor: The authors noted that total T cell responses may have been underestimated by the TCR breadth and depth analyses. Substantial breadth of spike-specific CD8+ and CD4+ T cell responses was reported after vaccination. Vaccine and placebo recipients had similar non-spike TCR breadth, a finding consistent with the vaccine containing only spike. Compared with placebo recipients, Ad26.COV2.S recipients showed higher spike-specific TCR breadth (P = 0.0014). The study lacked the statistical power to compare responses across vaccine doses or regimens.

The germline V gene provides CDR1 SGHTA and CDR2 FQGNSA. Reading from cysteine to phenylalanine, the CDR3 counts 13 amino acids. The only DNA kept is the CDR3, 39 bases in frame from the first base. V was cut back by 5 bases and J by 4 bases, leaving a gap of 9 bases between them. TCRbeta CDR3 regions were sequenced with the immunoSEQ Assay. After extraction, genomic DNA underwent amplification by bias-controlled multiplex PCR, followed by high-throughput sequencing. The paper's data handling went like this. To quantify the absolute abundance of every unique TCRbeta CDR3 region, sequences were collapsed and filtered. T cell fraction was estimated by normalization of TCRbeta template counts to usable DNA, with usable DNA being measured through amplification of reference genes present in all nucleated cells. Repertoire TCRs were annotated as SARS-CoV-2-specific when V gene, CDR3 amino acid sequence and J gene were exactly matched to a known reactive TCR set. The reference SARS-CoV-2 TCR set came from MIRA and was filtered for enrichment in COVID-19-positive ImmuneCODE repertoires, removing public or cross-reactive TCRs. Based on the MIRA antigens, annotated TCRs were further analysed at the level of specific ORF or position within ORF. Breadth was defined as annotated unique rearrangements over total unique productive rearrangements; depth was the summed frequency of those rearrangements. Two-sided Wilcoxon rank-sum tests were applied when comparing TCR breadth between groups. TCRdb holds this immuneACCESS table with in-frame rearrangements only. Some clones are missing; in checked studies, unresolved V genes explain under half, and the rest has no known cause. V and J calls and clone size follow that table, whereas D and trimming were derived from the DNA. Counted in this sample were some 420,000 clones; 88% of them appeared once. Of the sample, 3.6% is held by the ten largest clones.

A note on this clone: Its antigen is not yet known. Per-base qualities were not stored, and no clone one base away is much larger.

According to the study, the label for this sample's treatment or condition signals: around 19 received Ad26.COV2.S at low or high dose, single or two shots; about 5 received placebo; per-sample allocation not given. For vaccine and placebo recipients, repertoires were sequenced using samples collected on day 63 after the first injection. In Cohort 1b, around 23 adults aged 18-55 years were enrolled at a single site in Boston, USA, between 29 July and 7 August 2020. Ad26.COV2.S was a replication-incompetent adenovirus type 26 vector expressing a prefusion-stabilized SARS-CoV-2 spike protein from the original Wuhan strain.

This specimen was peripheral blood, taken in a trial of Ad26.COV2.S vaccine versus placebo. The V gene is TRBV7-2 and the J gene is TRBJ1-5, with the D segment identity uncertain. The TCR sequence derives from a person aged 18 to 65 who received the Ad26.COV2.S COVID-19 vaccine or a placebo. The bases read TGTGCCAGCAGCCTGAGACCGAATCAGCCCCAGCATTTT. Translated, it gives CASSLRPNQPQHF.